Shown below are 16 T cell receptor beta chains from a single sample sequenced in a study of T cells in Graves' hyperthyroidism and ophthalmopathy. TCR beta CDR3 region amplification was performed from RNA transcripts. A set of HTBI primers served as the primers for a first-round RT-PCR of the TCR CDR3. One entry per CDR3 protein results from TCRdb running MiXCR on the multiplex PCR reads. The sample has hundreds of thousands of distinct CDR3 sequences, about 14% seen once. The sample was blood. The receptors derive from a woman aged 40 to 50 with Graves' hyperthyroidism.

CDR3 in amino acids: CASSRGRMNTEAFF. CDR3 sequence (DNA): TGTGCCAGCAGCCGGGGACGGATGAACACTGAAGCTTTCTTT. The chain uses TRBV3-1 and TRBJ1-1, with D perhaps matching TRBD1 (5 bases). From germline, CDR1 is LGHDT and CDR2 YNNKEL (reference sequence). Between the trimmed V and J ends, which lost 4 bases and 0 bases, there was a span of 9 bases. The CDR3 covers 14 residues.

This clonotype was seen at least ten times. The chain carries TRBV7-8 and TRBJ2-7; 9 nucleotides match TRBD2. After removal of 4 bases from V and 1 base from J, the junction contained 5 bases not matched to a gene. The V gene's germline CDR1 is SGHVS and CDR2 FQNEAQ. The CDR3 is 15 amino acids. The CDR3 loop is CASSSGTSRSYEQYF. The CDR3 DNA follows: TGTGCCAGCAGCTCCGGGACTAGCAGATCCTACGAGCAGTACTTC.

This clonotype came up many times. The chain links TRBV20-1 to TRBJ2-1; D remains ambiguous. This CDR3 has 11 residues. Germline values: CDR1 DFQATT, CDR2 SNEGSKA (reference sequence). V was shortened by 2 bases and J by 7 bases, with 6 bases between the two germline ends. For the CDR3, the DNA is TGCAGTGCTAGAATGATAAATGAGCAGTTCTTC. The encoded protein is CSARMINEQFF.

The genes are TRBV27 and TRBJ2-7, with 10 bases aligning to TRBD1. The CDR3 loop spans 16 amino acids. Per the germline V gene, CDR1 is MNHEY and CDR2 is SMNVEV (reference sequence). Trimming took 5 bases from V and 5 from J; bases not matched to a gene: 12. CDR3 DNA sequence: TGTGCCAGCAGTCAGACAGGGGGCCGGGCTGGGAACGAGCAGTACTTC. Translation gives CASSQTGGRAGNEQYF.

This clonotype was counted many times. The chain couples TRBV20-1 to TRBJ2-1, with 13 bases aligning to TRBD2. The junction had 13 bases not matched to a gene; V was cut back by 5 bases and J by 9 bases. From germline, CDR1 is DFQATT and CDR2 SNEGSKA (reference sequence). CDR3 length: 16 residues. The CDR3 sequence is CSALRTSGSGLSEQFF. DNA of the CDR3: TGCAGTGCTTTACGGACTAGCGGGAGTGGGTTGAGTGAGCAGTTCTTC.

This clonotype was seen ten or more times. V gene TRBV12-3 or TRBV12-4 combines with J gene TRBJ2-2; perhaps TRBD1 as D (6 bases). This CDR3 is built from 14 residues. V gave up 3 bases and J gave up 4 bases, with 9 bases separating them. The CDR3 spells CASSFWDTTGELFF. The DNA for the CDR3 is TGTGCCAGCAGTTTTTGGGACACCACCGGGGAGCTGTTTTTT.

The chain joins TRBV29-1 to TRBJ2-5; D is perhaps TRBD2 (7 bases). V lost 4 bases to trimming and J lost 5 bases, with 17 bases between them. CDR1 is SQVTM, CDR2 ANQGSEA, per germline. CDR3 size: 14 residues. CDR3 sequence reads: CSVVFGGGSETQYF. CDR3 bases: TGCAGCGTTGTATTTGGGGGGGGCTCGGAGACCCAGTACTTC.

This chain links TRBV20-1 with TRBJ1-6, with TRBD1 matching 10 bases. The CDR3 loop spans 15 amino acids. The V segment lost 0 bases and the J segment 14 bases; nucleotides outside the gene matches: 10. CDR1 is DFQATT, CDR2 SNEGSKA, per germline (reference sequence). The CDR3 region is CSARESGTGATALHF. In DNA form, the CDR3 reads TGCAGTGCTAGAGAGTCCGGGACAGGGGCGACGGCCCTCCACTTT.

This clonotype was detected ten times or more. The chain uses TRBV12-3 or TRBV12-4 and TRBJ1-5; D not resolved. Trimming removed 3 bases at V and 9 bases at J, with 12 bases between. The length of the CDR3 is 13 residues. CDR3 DNA: TGTGCCAGCAGTTTTGCGGGTGGTGGGCCCCAGCATTTT. The encoded protein is CASSFAGGGPQHF.

This clonotype showed up many times. The chain has TRBV28 and TRBJ2-7; D may be TRBD1 (6 bases). From germline, CDR1 is MDHEN and CDR2 SYDVKM. The CDR3 has 17 amino acids. V gave up 1 base and J gave up 6 bases, with 22 bases separating them. CDR3 DNA sequence: TGTGCCAGCAGTTTATTGTCGAAGGGACACACCTCCGGCGAGCAGTACTTC. Amino acids: CASSLLSKGHTSGEQYF.

This rearrangement joins TRBV4-1 to TRBJ2-1; D not resolved. Germline CDR1 is MGHRA and CDR2 is YSYEKL. V dropped 0 bases and J dropped 0 bases, with 6 bases sitting between them. The CDR3 is 15 amino acids. CDR3 residues: CASSQELSSYNEQFF. The CDR3 bases are TGCGCCAGCAGCCAAGAACTTAGCTCCTACAATGAGCAGTTCTTC.

This clonotype has at least ten counts. This rearrangement joins TRBV28 to TRBJ2-3, with 11 nucleotides matching TRBD1. Trimming took 5 bases from V and 1 from J; bases not matched to a gene: 8. This CDR3 has 17 amino acids. Germline loops: CDR1 MDHEN, CDR2 SYDVKM. CDR3 in amino acids: CASSRISDRGRTDTQYF. The CDR3 DNA reads as TGTGCCAGCAGTCGTATCTCGGACAGGGGGCGCACAGATACGCAGTATTTT.

There are a few counts of this clonotype. A much more abundant neighbour one base away suggests this may be a read error. The gene calls are TRBV6-1 and TRBJ1-2; no definite D call. The CDR3 is 12 residues long. Germline CDR1 MNHNS, CDR2 SASEGT. Deletions cut 4 bases from V and 4 bases from J, with 7 bases between. CDR3 sequence (DNA): TGTGCCAGCAGTGGAGCTGGCTATGGCTACACCTTC. Protein product: CASSGAGYGYTF.

This clonotype was counted ten times or more. The chain carries TRBV6-2 or TRBV6-3 and TRBJ2-1; 9 bases map to TRBD2. The V segment lost 5 bases and the J segment 4 bases; nucleotides outside the gene matches: 3. The CDR3 is 14 residues long. Germline V lookup: CDR1 MNHEY, CDR2 SVGEGT. The CDR3 sequence: CASSTTSGYNEQFF. In DNA, the CDR3 is TGTGCCAGCAGTACTACTAGCGGGTACAATGAGCAGTTCTTC.

Notes on this clonotype: A much larger clone differs by one base, so this may be a read error. The chain couples TRBV7-2 to TRBJ1-1, with 7 bases lining up with TRBD1. The CDR3 sequence is 14 residues long. Per germline, CDR1 SGHTA and CDR2 FQGNSA. Trimming took 4 bases from V and 1 from J; bases not matched to a gene: 3. CDR3 protein: CASSSDRWNTEAFF. CDR3 sequence (DNA): TGTGCCAGCAGCTCGGACAGGTGGAACACTGAAGCTTTCTTT.

This clonotype has ten or more counts. At one end the junction does not follow the germline gene, possibly because of a read error. The chain is built from TRBV12-3 or TRBV12-4 and TRBJ1-3; D gene uncertain. This CDR3 is 14 amino acids long. CDR3 residues: CASSLGSSGNTIYF. CDR3 bases: TGTGCCAGCAGCTTAGGCAGCTCTGGAAACACCATATATTTT.